This T cell receptor beta chain was documented in a study of sequential checkpoint blockade in melanoma. The wider study: Randomization was 1:1 between first-line nivolumab→ipilimumab and ipilimumab→nivolumab. Each arm's sequence ended with maintenance nivolumab.

The treatment denotes: randomized to nivolumab then ipilimumab (arm A) or the reverse (arm B). Patients had received no earlier DNA-damaging chemotherapy. The germline gives CDR1 MNHEY, CDR2 SVGAGI. The CDR3 spans 15 residues. Sequenced by immunoSEQ multiplex PCR; TCRdb stores in-frame clones only, minus some. The sample consists of under 25,000 clones, around two thirds of them appearing once. This chain joins TRBV6-5 and TRBJ2-5, with 9 bases fitting TRBD2. The J call may not be correct, given that the DNA end is closer to TRBJ2-7. The receptor was derived from a human donor with melanoma. This specimen consisted of CD8+ T cells sorted from blood (inferred from file names), obtained from a patient given nivolumab and ipilimumab in sequence. The DNA of the CDR3 is TGTGCCAGCAGTTCGCCGAAGCGGGGGGCCTACGAGCAGTACTTC. This translates into CASSSPKRGAYEQYF.